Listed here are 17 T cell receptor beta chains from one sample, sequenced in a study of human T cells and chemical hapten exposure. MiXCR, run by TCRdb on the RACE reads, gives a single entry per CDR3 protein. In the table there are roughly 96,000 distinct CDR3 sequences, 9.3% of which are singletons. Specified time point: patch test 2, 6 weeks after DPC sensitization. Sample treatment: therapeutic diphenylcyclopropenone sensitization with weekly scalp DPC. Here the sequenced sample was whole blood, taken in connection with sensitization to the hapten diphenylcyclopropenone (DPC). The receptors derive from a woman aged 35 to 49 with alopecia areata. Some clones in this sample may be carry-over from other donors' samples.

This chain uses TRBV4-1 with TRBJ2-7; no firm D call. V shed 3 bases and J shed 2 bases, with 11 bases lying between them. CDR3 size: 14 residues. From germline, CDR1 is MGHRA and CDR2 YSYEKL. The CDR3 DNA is TGCGCCAGCAGCCATCCTCAGTTGCCCTACGAGCAGTACTTC. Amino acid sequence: CASSHPQLPYEQYF.

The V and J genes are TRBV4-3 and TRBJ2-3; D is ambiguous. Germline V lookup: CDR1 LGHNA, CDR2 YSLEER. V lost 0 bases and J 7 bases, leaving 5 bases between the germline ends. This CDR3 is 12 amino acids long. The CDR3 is CASSQDSNTQYF. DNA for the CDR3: TGCGCCAGCAGCCAAGATTCGAATACGCAGTATTTT.

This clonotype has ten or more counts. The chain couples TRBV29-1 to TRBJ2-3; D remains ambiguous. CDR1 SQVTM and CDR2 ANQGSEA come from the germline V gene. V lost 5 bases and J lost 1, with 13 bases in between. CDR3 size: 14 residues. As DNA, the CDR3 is TGCAGCGTTTACCTGAGAGCCCGCACAGATACGCAGTATTTT. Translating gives CSVYLRARTDTQYF.

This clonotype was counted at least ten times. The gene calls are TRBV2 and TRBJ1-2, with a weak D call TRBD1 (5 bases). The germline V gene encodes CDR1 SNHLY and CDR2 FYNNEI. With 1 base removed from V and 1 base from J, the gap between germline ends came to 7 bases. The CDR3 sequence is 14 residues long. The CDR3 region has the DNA TGTGCCAGCAGTGAAGACAGGATTAACTATGGCTACACCTTC. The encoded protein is CASSEDRINYGYTF.

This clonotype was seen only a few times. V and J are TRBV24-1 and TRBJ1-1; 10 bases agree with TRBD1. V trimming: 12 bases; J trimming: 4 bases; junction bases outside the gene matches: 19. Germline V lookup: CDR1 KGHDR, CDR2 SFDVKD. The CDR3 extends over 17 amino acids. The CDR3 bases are TGTGCCCATCCGACTACTCCGGGACAGGGGATATGCACTGAAGCTTTCTTT. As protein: CAHPTTPGQGICTEAFF.

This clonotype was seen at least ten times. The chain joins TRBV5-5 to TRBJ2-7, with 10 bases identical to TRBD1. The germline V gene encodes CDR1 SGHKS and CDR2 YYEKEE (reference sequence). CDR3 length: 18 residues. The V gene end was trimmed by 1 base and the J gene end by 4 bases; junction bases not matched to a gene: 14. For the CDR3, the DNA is TGTGCCAGCAGCTTGAGTTACTGGTTGGAGGACAGGGGGTACGAGCAGTACTTC. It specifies CASSLSYWLEDRGYEQYF.

The CDR3 loop is CASSKAVTVRDEKLFF. The CDR3 DNA sequence: TGTGCCAGCAGCAAAGCGGTGACAGTTAGAGATGAAAAACTGTTTTTT. This chain uses TRBV21-1 with TRBJ1-4; the D call of TRBD1 is as the table states it, not checked on the DNA. TRBV21-1 is labeled a pseudogene. The CDR3 length is 16 residues.

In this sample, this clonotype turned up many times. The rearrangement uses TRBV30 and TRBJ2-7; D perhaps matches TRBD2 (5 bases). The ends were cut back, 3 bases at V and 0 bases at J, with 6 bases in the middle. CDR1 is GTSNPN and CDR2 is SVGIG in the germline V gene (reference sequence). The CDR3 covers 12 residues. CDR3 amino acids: CAWSGGSYEQYF. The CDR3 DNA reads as TGTGCCTGGAGCGGAGGCTCCTACGAGCAGTACTTC.

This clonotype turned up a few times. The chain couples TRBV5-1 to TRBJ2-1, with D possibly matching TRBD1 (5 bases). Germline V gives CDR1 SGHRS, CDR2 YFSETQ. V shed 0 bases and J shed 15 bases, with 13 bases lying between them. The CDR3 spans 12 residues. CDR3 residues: CASSLDLGVRFF. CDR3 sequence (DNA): TGCGCCAGCAGCTTGGATCTAGGGGTACGGTTCTTC.

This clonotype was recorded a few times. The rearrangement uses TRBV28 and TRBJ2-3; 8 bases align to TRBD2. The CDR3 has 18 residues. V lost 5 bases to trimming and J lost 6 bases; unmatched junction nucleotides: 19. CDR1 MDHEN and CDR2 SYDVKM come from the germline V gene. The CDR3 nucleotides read TGTGCCAGCAGTCGATCACCGGGACTAGGGACTTTGGGGGATACGCAGTATTTT. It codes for CASSRSPGLGTLGDTQYF.

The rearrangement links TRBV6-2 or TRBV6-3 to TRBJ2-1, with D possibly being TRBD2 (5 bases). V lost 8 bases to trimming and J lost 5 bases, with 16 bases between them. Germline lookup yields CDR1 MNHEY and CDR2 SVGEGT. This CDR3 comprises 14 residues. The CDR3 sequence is CASRAPVANNEQFF. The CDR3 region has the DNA TGTGCCAGCCGAGCCCCGGTAGCGAACAATGAGCAGTTCTTC.

In DNA form, the CDR3 reads TGTGCCAGCACAGGGACAGCGAGAGCTGAGCAGTTCTTC. Encoded protein: CASTGTARAEQFF. The chain couples TRBV28 to TRBJ2-1, with 7 bases that match TRBD1. Germline V gene data show CDR1 as MDHEN and CDR2 as SYDVKM. The V segment lost 7 bases and the J segment 9 bases; nucleotides outside the gene matches: 9. There are 13 residues in the CDR3.

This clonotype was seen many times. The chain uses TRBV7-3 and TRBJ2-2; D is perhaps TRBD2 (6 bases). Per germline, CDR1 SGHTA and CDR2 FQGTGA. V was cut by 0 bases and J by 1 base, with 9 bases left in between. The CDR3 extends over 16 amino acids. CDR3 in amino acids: CASSLTPAGNTGELFF. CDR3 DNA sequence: TGTGCCAGCAGCTTAACGCCAGCGGGGAACACCGGGGAGCTGTTTTTT.

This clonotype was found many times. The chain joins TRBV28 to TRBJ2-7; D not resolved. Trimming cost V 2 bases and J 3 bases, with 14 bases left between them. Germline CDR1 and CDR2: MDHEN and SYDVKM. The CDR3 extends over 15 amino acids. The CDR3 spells CASSLLPTANYEQYF. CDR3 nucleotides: TGTGCCAGCAGTTTACTCCCGACTGCCAACTACGAGCAGTACTTC. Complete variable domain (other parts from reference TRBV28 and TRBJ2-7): DVKVTQSSRYLVKRTGEKVFLECVQDMDHENMFWYRQDPGLGLRLIYFSYDVKMKEKGDIPEGYSVSREKKERFSLILESASTNQTSMYLCASSLLPTANYEQYFGPGTRLTVT.

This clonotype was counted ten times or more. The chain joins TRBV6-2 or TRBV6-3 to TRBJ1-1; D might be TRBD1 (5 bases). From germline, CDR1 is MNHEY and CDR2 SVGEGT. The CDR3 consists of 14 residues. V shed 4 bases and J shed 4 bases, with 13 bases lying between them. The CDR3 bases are TGTGCCAGCAGTTTCCGGGACGTCAGCACTGAAGCTTTCTTT. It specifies CASSFRDVSTEAFF.

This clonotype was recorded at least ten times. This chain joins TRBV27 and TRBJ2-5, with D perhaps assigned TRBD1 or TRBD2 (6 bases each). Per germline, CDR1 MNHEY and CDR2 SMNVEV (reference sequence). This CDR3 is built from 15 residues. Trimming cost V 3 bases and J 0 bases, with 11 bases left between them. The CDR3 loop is CASSFRGPNQETQYF. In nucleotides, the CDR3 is TGTGCCAGCAGTTTCCGGGGGCCTAACCAAGAGACCCAGTACTTC.

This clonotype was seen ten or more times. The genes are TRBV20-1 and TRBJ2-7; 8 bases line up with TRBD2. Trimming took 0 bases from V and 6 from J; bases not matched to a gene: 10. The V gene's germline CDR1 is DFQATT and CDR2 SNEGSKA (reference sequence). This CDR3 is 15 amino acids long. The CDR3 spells CSARDPGLADSEQYF. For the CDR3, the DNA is TGCAGTGCTAGAGATCCCGGACTAGCCGACTCCGAGCAGTACTTC.